This note documents a single TCR beta chain sequence. The V gene lost 6 bases and the J gene lost 9 bases, with 12 bases spanning the gap. This CDR3 contains 11 residues. In germline, CDR1 is DFQATT, CDR2 SNEGSKA (reference sequence). The data were obtained in a study of blood T cell repertoires in COVID-19. For the study at large: The United States, Italy and Spain were the sources of the acute and convalescent COVID-19 samples. From T cells, B-cell-depleted T cells, or PBMCs came the material, which was cDNA or gDNA.

Per the authors' pipeline: Reference gene primers were amplified, and this amplification served to estimate nucleated cell counts. Measured with immunoSEQ multiplex PCR; TCRdb has only the in-frame clones, and not every one. The V and J calls and clone size were taken over from that table, and D and trimming were inferred from the DNA. The data hold 70,000 or so clones, with 70% to 90% observed a single time. The sample was peripheral blood. The receptor was derived from a human donor in a cohort sampled during active COVID-19. This chain connects TRBV20-1 to TRBJ2-1, with D unresolved. This CDR3 reads CSARSDGEQFF. Written as DNA, the CDR3 is TGCAGTGCGCGGTCCGACGGTGAGCAGTTCTTC.